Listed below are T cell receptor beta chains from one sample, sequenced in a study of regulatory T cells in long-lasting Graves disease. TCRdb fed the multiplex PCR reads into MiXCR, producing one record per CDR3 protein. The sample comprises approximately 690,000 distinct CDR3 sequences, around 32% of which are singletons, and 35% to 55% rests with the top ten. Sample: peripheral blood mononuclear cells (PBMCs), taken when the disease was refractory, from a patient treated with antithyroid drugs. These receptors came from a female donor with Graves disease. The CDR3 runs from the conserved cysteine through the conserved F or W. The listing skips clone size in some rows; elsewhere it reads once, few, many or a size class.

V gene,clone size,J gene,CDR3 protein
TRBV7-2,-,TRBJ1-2,CASSTGTPNYGYTF
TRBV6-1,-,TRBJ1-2,CASSIGTYSRNGYTF
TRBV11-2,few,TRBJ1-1,CASSSLRAWAFF
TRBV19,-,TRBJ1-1,CASTERVGEAFF
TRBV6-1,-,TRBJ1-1,CASSTHTEAFF
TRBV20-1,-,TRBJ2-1,CSARGLASGADNEQFF
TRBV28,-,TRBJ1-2,CASNLGGALDGYTF
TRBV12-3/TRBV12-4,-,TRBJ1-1,CASSRDSDTEAFF
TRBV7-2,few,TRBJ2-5,CASSLWTSAETQYF
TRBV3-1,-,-,CAGSPTANSPLHF
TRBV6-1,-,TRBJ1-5,CASRGTGGNNQPQHF
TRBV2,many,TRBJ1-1,CASRKQGANTEAFF
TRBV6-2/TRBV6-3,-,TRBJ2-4,CASRSGQGASLVGIQYF
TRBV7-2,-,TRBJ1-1,CASSPLIATEAFF
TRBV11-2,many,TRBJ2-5,CASSLGLFRGTQETQYF
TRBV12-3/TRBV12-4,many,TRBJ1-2,CASSLTGGDYGYTF
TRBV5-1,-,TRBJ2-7,CASSASGTASLVQYF
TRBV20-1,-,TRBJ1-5,CSARSQGGNQPQHF
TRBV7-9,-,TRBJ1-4,CASSSSTGWNEKLFF
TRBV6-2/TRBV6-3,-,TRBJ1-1,CATLDGTEAFF
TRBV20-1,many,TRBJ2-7,CSAISDRGYEQYF
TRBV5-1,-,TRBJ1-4,CASSQRQGATEYANEKLFF
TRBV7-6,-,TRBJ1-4,CASSRNPGSEKLFF
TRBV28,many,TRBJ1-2,CASIAGGVWYGYTF
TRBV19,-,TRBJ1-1,CASSIPGSGTEAFF
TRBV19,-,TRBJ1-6,CASSRAERFSPLHF
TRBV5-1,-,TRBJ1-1,CASSLAADIGTEAFF
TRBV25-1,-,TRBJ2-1,CASSESGTGGGEQFF
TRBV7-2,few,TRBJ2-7,CASSPPGLPGHEQYF
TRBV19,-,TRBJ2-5,CASSGQTDLQETQYF
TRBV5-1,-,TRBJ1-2,CASRGTASDYGYTF
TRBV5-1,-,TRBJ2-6,CASSLDLRRTSSGANVLTF
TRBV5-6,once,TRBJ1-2,CASSWGTGPAIYGYTF
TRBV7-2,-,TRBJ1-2,CASSSPRGGRRANYGYTF
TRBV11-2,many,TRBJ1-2,CASSLDGGGYTF
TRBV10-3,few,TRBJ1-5,CAISEGTGNPHLQPQHF
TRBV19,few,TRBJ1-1,CASESGTANTEAFF
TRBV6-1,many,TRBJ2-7,CAREMGHPYETYEQYF
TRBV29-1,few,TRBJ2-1,CSVVRTKSGEQFF
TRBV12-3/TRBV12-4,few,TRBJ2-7,CASSHRGGGEQYF
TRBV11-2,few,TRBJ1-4,CASKGQGHEKLFF
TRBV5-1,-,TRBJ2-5,CASSLDDYEGETQYF
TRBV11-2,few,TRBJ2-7,CASSLGLLRGSSYEQYF
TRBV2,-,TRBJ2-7,CASSPRRVTKRDSYEQYF
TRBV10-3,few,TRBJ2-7,CAITGTSGRNSSYEQYF
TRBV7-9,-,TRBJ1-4,CASSSWADNEKLFF
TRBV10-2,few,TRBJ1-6,CASSGGQVQPNSPLHF
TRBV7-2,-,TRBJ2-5,CASSLVWSSRGLDETQYF
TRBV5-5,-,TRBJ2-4,CASSLGAGIQYF
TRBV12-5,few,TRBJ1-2,CASAKGQGFGYTF
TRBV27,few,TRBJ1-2,CASSFEQGGYGYTF
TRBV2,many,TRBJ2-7,CASSEVSGSSISYEQYF
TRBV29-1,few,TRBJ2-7,CSVVTLAYEQYF
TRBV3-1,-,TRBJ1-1,CAISVQGEAFF
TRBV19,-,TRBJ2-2,CASTTYGQGTAGELFF
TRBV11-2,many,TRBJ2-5,CASSLDLGETQYF
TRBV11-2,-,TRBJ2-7,CASSLVSDWEQYF
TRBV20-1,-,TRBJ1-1,CSARPPKGSDTEAFF
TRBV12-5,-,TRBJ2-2,CASGLEGLTANTGELFF